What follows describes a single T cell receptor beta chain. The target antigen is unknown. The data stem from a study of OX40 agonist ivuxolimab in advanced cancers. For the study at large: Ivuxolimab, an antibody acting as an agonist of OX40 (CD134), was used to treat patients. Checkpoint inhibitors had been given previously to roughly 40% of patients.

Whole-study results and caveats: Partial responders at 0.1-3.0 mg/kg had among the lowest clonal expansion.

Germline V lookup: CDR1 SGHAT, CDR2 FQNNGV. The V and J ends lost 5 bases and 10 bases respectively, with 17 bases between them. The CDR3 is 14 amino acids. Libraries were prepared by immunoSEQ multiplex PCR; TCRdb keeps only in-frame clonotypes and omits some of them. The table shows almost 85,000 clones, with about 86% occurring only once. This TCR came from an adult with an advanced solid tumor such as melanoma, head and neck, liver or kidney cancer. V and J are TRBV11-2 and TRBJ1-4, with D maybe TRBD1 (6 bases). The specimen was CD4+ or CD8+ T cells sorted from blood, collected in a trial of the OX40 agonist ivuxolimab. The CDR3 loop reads CASSRQGSVGKLFF. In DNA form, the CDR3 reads TGTGCCAGCAGCCGTCAGGGGAGTGTCGGAAAACTGTTTTTT.